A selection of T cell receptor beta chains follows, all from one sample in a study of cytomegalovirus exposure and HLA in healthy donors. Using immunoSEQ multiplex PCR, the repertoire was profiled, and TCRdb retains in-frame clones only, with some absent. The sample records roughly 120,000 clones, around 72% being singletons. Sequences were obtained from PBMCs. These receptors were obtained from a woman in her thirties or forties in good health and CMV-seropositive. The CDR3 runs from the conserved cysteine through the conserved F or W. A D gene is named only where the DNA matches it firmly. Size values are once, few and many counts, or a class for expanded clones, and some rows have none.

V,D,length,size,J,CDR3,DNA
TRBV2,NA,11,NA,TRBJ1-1,CASRVAVEAFF,TGTGCCAGCAGGGTGGCAGTTGAAGCTTTCTTT
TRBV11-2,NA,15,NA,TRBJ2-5,CASSLDAGGGETQYF,TGTGCCAGCAGCTTAGACGCGGGCGGAGGAGAGACCCAGTACTTC
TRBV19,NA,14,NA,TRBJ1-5,CASSIEGVAQPQHF,TGTGCCAGTAGTATAGAGGGAGTGGCTCAGCCCCAGCATTTT
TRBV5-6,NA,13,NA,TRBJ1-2,CASSLTLTVGYTF,TGTGCCAGCAGCTTGACCCTCACGGTAGGCTACACCTTC
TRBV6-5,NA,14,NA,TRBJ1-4,CASSRGRPPNKLFF,TGTGCCAGCAGTCGGGGTCGCCCCCCAAACAAACTGTTTTTT
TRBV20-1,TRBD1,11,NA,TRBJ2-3,CSGDSQDTQYF,TGCAGCGGGGACAGCCAAGATACGCAGTATTTT
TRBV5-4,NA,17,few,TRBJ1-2,CASSPWGRGTNSNGYTF,TGTGCCAGCAGCCCATGGGGCAGGGGAACGAACTCTAATGGCTACACCTTC
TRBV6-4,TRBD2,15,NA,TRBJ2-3,CASSDSASGGDTQYF,TGTGCCAGCAGTGACTCGGCGAGCGGGGGAGATACGCAGTATTTT
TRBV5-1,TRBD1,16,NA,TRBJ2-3,CASSLTAGGSTDTQYF,TGCGCCAGCAGCTTGACGGCAGGGGGTAGCACAGATACGCAGTATTTT
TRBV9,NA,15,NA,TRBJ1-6,CASSVDLGGNSPLHF,TGTGCCAGCAGCGTAGATCTGGGGGGTAATTCACCCCTCCACTTT